This note documents a single T cell receptor (beta chain) sequence. The sample is drawn from a study of T cells in tumors after PD-1 blockade. About the study: A subset received ongoing vismodegib 150 mg daily alongside anti-PD-1 therapy.

Clones were read by immunoSEQ multiplex PCR, and TCRdb kept only the in-frame ones, dropping some. This sample yields a few thousand clones, of which around 62% are seen a single time; 62% belongs to the top ten. The CDR3 runs 17 residues. Germline CDR1 and CDR2: GTSNPN and SVGIG (reference sequence). Germline trimming cut 0 bases from V and 7 bases from J; bases unmatched to any gene: 15. Each patient got pembrolizumab 200 mg every 3 weeks or cemiplimab 350 mg every 2 weeks. J is TRBJ2-7 and V is TRBV30; 10 nucleotides agree with TRBD1. The source was tumor tissue, collected after anti-PD-1 treatment. The receptor's source is a human donor with cutaneous squamous cell carcinoma. For the CDR3, the DNA is TGTGCCTGGAGTGTACCCCCCGACAGGGGGCCGTTGAGAGAGCAGTACTTC. Its translation is CAWSVPPDRGPLREQYF.